Presented here are 16 T cell receptor beta chains from one specimen sequenced in a study of blood T cell repertoires in COVID-19. Data came from immunoSEQ multiplex PCR; TCRdb stores just in-frame clones and leaves some out. The sample has about 400,000 clones, roughly 87% seen once. Sample: PBMCs or T cells enriched from blood (not recorded which). The source of these receptors is a woman aged 40 to 50 with acute COVID-19.

CDR3 in DNA: TGTGCCAGCAGCCAAGAACCCGGGGACAGCACTGGAAACACCATATATTTT. Its protein product is CASSQEPGDSTGNTIYF. The rearrangement links TRBV3-1 (or the pseudogene TRBV3-2) to TRBJ1-3; TRBD1 matches at 7 bases. The length of the CDR3 is 17 residues. Germline V gene lookup returns CDR1 LGHDT and CDR2 YNNKEL (reference sequence). After removal of 0 bases from V and 2 bases from J, the junction contained 7 bases not matched to a gene.

The chain links TRBV5-6 to TRBJ2-5, with D perhaps TRBD2 (5 bases). The CDR3 has 16 amino acids. Germline V gene sequence: CDR1 SGHDT, CDR2 YYEEEE. V was shortened by 0 bases and J by 0 bases, with 12 bases between the two germline ends. CDR3 loop: CASSLVGVAYQETQYF. Here the CDR3 DNA reads TGTGCCAGCAGCTTGGTGGGAGTTGCGTACCAAGAGACCCAGTACTTC.

This clone was observed a few times. V is TRBV10-3 and J is TRBJ1-1; the D gene is possibly TRBD1 (5 bases). The length of the CDR3 is 14 residues. The V end was cut by 4 bases, the J end by 3 bases, with 12 bases between. Germline lookup yields CDR1 ENHRY and CDR2 SYGVKD. The CDR3 coding sequence is TGTGCCATCAGTGCGGGGGGATTGTACACTGAAGCTTTCTTT. Translated: CAISAGGLYTEAFF.

The CDR3 reads CASSFFVGRSYEQYF. The CDR3 nucleotides are TGTGCCAGCAGCTTTTTCGTGGGCAGATCCTACGAGCAGTACTTC. The chain uses TRBV7-9 and TRBJ2-7; no reliable D call. The V end was cut by 3 bases, the J end by 1 base, with 13 bases between. The germline CDR1 and CDR2 sequences are SEHNR and FQNEAQ (reference sequence). CDR3 size: 15 residues.

The chain uses TRBV18 and TRBJ2-3; D may be TRBD1 (6 bases). Germline assignment: CDR1 KGHSH and CDR2 LQKENI. The V end lost 3 bases, the J end lost 7 bases, and 14 bases lay between the germline ends. The CDR3 spans 14 residues. This chain's CDR3 is CASSPDSRSYTQYF. CDR3 nucleotides: TGTGCCAGCTCACCGGACAGCCGATCGTATACGCAGTATTTT.

The chain combines TRBV29-1 with TRBJ1-6; D remains ambiguous. Germline assignment: CDR1 SQVTM and CDR2 ANQGSEA. V shed 5 bases and J shed 7 bases, with 9 bases lying between them. CDR3 length: 12 amino acids. CDR3 sequence: CSVPRRNSPLHF. CDR3 nucleotide sequence: TGCAGCGTTCCAAGGCGGAATTCACCCCTCCACTTT.

The rearrangement uses TRBV7-9 and TRBJ1-1; D call uncertain. Germline CDR1 SEHNR, CDR2 FQNEAQ (reference sequence). The CDR3 is 14 residues long. The V gene lost 7 bases and the J gene lost 10 bases, with 22 bases spanning the gap. For the CDR3, the DNA is TGTGCCAGCACCCAACACACGGACGGAGAGGGAGCTTTCTTT. It codes for CASTQHTDGEGAFF.

This rearrangement joins TRBV10-2 to TRBJ1-1, with D perhaps TRBD1 (6 bases). The V end lost 4 bases, the J end lost 1 base, and 13 bases lay between the germline ends. The length of the CDR3 is 15 residues. From germline, CDR1 is WSHSY and CDR2 SAAADI. Written as DNA, the CDR3 is TGCGCCAGCAGTGTGGACAGACCCCAGAACACTGAAGCTTTCTTT. Amino acids: CASSVDRPQNTEAFF.

This clone was counted once. The genes are TRBV13 and TRBJ2-2; TRBD2 matches 7 bases. Germline V gives CDR1 PRHDT, CDR2 FYEKMQ (reference sequence). The CDR3 extends over 16 amino acids. After removal of 4 bases from V and 1 base from J, the junction contained 6 bases not matched to a gene. CDR3 loop: CASSSPGGRNTGELFF. The CDR3 nucleotides are TGTGCCAGCAGCTCTCCGGGGGGAAGGAACACCGGGGAGCTGTTTTTT.

The chain links TRBV5-1 to TRBJ1-2; D is undetermined. CDR3 length: 12 residues. Germline V gene data show CDR1 as SGHRS and CDR2 as YFSETQ. V was shortened by 0 bases and J by 6 bases, with 6 bases between the two germline ends. The CDR3 region is CASSLDLNGYTF. The CDR3 nucleotides read TGCGCCAGCAGCTTGGACTTAAATGGCTACACCTTC.

Of note for this clone: It is unclear where the CDR3 begins or ends on the DNA, so no DNA is shown, and the CDR3 is as TCRdb lists it. The rearrangement links TRBV25-1 to TRBJ2-1; TRBD2 is the table's D call and was not checked against the DNA. The CDR3 extends over 13 residues, inclusive of both ends. Germline values: CDR1 MGHDK, CDR2 SYGVNS. CDR3 loop: CASSDFRGNKQFF.

The genes are TRBV24-1 and TRBJ1-4, with D uncertain. The CDR3 is made up of 13 amino acids. The V end lost 10 bases, the J end lost 8 bases, and 16 bases lay between the germline ends. Per the germline V gene, CDR1 is KGHDR and CDR2 is SFDVKD. CDR3 in amino acids: CATSEEGLEKLFF. CDR3 nucleotides: TGTGCCACTAGCGAGGAGGGCCTAGAAAAACTGTTTTTT.

The chain has TRBV7-9 and TRBJ1-1; D might be TRBD1 (5 bases). V was shortened by 6 bases and J by 1 base, with 12 bases between the two germline ends. This CDR3 is 14 amino acids long. From germline, CDR1 is SEHNR and CDR2 FQNEAQ (reference sequence). This chain's CDR3 is CASRTQDRNTEAFF. In DNA, the CDR3 is TGTGCCAGCAGGACACAGGATAGGAACACTGAAGCTTTCTTT.

The chain recombines TRBV14 with TRBJ1-3; D remains ambiguous. V lost 1 base and J 9 bases, leaving 10 bases between the germline ends. The CDR3 sequence is 13 residues long. Germline V lookup: CDR1 SGHDN, CDR2 FVKESK. The CDR3 spells CASSQGLSGTIYF. The CDR3 nucleotides read TGTGCCAGCAGCCAAGGGCTTAGCGGCACCATATATTTT.

The chain combines TRBV7-2 with TRBJ1-3; 8 nucleotides agree with TRBD1. The germline V gene encodes CDR1 SGHTA and CDR2 FQGNSA. The CDR3 runs 16 residues. V was pared by 2 bases and J by 2 bases, with 5 bases of the junction left unmatched. DNA of the CDR3: TGTGCCAGCAGCTTACGTCAGGGGGCAGCTGGAAACACCATATATTTT. Translation gives CASSLRQGAAGNTIYF.

CDR3 sequence: CASGVGGGRDTQYF. CDR3 coding DNA: TGTGCCAGTGGTGTTGGGGGGGGCAGAGATACGCAGTATTTT. The rearrangement uses TRBV6-5 and TRBJ2-3; a weak D match, TRBD2 (7 bases). CDR1 and CDR2 (germline): MNHEY, SVGAGI. CDR3 length: 14 amino acids. Trimming pared 9 bases from V and 5 bases from J, leaving 18 bases between.